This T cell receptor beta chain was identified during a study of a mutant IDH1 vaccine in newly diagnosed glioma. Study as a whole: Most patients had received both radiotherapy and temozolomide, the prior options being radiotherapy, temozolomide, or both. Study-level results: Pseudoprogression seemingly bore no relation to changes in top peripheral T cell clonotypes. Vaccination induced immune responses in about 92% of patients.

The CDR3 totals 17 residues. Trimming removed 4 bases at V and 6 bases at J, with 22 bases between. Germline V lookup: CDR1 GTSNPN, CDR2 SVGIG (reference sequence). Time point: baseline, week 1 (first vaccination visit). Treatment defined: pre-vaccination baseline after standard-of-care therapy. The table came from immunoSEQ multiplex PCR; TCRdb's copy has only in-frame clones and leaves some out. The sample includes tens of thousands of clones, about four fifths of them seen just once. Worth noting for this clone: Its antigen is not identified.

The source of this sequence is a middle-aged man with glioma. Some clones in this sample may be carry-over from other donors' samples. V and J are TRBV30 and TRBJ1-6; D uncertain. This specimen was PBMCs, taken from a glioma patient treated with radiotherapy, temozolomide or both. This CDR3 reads CAWTPNALRRINSPLHF. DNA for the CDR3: TGTGCCTGGACCCCCAACGCCCTTCGTCGGATTAATTCACCCCTCCACTTT.